Given below is one T cell receptor beta chain in context. Its matching antigen is unknown. The entry originates in a study of T cell responses to AZD1222 COVID-19 vaccine. Sequencing was performed with immunoSEQ multiplex PCR; in TCRdb, only in-frame clones are kept and a portion is missing. This sample has about 130,000 clones, with 91% found just once. Findings of the study overall: Elevations in Spike-specific TCR breadth and depth followed administration of two AZD1222 doses. Spike was spanned by vaccine-associated CD4 TCRs, which were dominant at 160-218 and 743-854. Clonal diversity was possibly underestimated, and the donors were mostly white British, with more females. After the peak T cell response, and only then, were repertoires sampled.

This CDR3 has 13 amino acids. V shed 7 bases, J shed 10 bases, and the junction held 9 bases outside the gene matches. Germline assignment: CDR1 LNHDA and CDR2 SQIVND (reference sequence). The chain employs TRBV19 and TRBJ1-5; 8 nucleotides agree with TRBD1. The sample was peripheral blood, taken on day 0 of AZD1222 vaccination. This TCR came from an adult in good health. The DNA for the CDR3 is TGTGCCAGTAATGGACAGGGCGGGGTCCCCCAGCATTTT. Protein sequence: CASNGQGGVPQHF.